These T cell receptor beta chains were read from a single sample in a study of CD8 T cells in Susac syndrome. TCRdb used MiXCR to reprocess the immunoSEQ multiplex PCR reads, holding one entry per CDR3 protein. The data contain about 64,000 distinct CDR3 sequences, 94% of them singletons. The sample consisted of CD8+ T cells from PBMCs. All receptors come from a human donor with multiple sclerosis. The CDR3 runs from the conserved cysteine through the conserved F or W. The D gene is left open where the match is weak. Expanded clones get a size class; other rows say once, few or many, or leave the size out.

V gene: TRBV20-1; D gene: TRBD2; J gene: TRBJ2-7; clone size: .; CDR3 DNA: TGCAGTGCTAGGATCCCGGGAGGAGAGGGCGAGCAGTACTTC; CDR3 protein: CSARIPGGEGEQYF
V gene: TRBV7-9; D gene: TRBD1; J gene: TRBJ1-2; clone size: .; CDR3 DNA: TGTGCCAGCAGCTTAGCAGCAGGGGGCAATGGCTACACCTTC; CDR3 protein: CASSLAAGGNGYTF
V gene: TRBV29-1; D gene: .; J gene: TRBJ2-7; clone size: .; CDR3 DNA: TGCAGCGTTGAGGCTAGCAGGAACTACGAGCAGTACTTC; CDR3 protein: CSVEASRNYEQYF
V gene: TRBV20-1; D gene: TRBD2; J gene: TRBJ2-3; clone size: .; CDR3 DNA: TGCAGTGCTAGAGATCTAGCGGGGTCAGATACGCAGTATTTT; CDR3 protein: CSARDLAGSDTQYF
V gene: TRBV3-1; D gene: TRBD1; J gene: TRBJ1-1; clone size: .; CDR3 DNA: TGTGCCAGCAGCCCTCGACAGGGGTATACTGAAGCTTTCTTT; CDR3 protein: CASSPRQGYTEAFF
V gene: TRBV13; D gene: .; J gene: TRBJ2-5; clone size: .; CDR3 DNA: TGTGCCAGCAGCCAGACTACCGGGGTACGAGAGACCCAGTACTTC; CDR3 protein: CASSQTTGVRETQYF
V gene: TRBV28; D gene: .; J gene: TRBJ2-5; clone size: .; CDR3 DNA: TGTGCCAGCAGTTATGAGACCCAGTACTTC; CDR3 protein: CASSYETQYF
V gene: TRBV5-6; D gene: TRBD1; J gene: TRBJ2-1; clone size: .; CDR3 DNA: TGTGCCAGCAGCTTATCATTACAGGGGGCCTACAATGAGCAGTTCTTC; CDR3 protein: CASSLSLQGAYNEQFF
V gene: TRBV13; D gene: .; J gene: TRBJ2-1; clone size: .; CDR3 DNA: TGTGCCAGCAGCCGCGCAGGGACCTCCTACAATGAGCAGTTCTTC; CDR3 protein: CASSRAGTSYNEQFF
V gene: TRBV9; D gene: TRBD1; J gene: TRBJ1-1; clone size: .; CDR3 DNA: TGTGCCAGCAGTGACCCCAGGGGGAGCGGGCTTGGGGTCCTCCCAGCTTTCTTT; CDR3 protein: CASSDPRGSGLGVLPAFF
V gene: TRBV7-9; D gene: .; J gene: TRBJ2-5; clone size: few; CDR3 DNA: TGTGCCAGCAGCTTTCCAGGGGAAGAGACCCAGTACTTC; CDR3 protein: CASSFPGEETQYF
V gene: TRBV6-2/TRBV6-3; D gene: .; J gene: TRBJ2-4; clone size: once; CDR3 DNA: TGTGCCAGCAGCTGGGAGGTTTGGGCCAAAAACATTCAGTACTTC; CDR3 protein: CASSWEVWAKNIQYF
V gene: TRBV29-1; D gene: .; J gene: TRBJ1-2; clone size: .; CDR3 DNA: TGCAGCGTTGTACAGGGATATCTTGGCTACACCTTC; CDR3 protein: CSVVQGYLGYTF
V gene: TRBV6-2/TRBV6-3; D gene: .; J gene: TRBJ2-5; clone size: .; CDR3 DNA: TGTGCCAGCAGTCCCCGGACACAGTACCAAGAGACCCAGTACTTC; CDR3 protein: CASSPRTQYQETQYF
V gene: TRBV28; D gene: TRBD2; J gene: TRBJ2-3; clone size: .; CDR3 DNA: TGTGCCAGCAGCGAGACTAGCCTTTTCACAGATACGCAGTATTTT; CDR3 protein: CASSETSLFTDTQYF
V gene: TRBV27; D gene: .; J gene: TRBJ1-5; clone size: .; CDR3 DNA: TGTGCCAGCAGTTTATCGCCAGGGAATCAGCCCCAGCATTTT; CDR3 protein: CASSLSPGNQPQHF
V gene: TRBV28; D gene: TRBD1; J gene: TRBJ1-1; clone size: .; CDR3 DNA: TGTGCCAGCTGCAGTAGGGGACAGATTGAAGCTTTCTTT; CDR3 protein: CASCSRGQIEAFF
V gene: TRBV30; D gene: .; J gene: TRBJ1-2; clone size: .; CDR3 DNA: TGTGCCTGGTACCCCGAGGAGGGTGGCTACACCTTC; CDR3 protein: CAWYPEEGGYTF
V gene: TRBV28; D gene: TRBD2; J gene: TRBJ2-1; clone size: .; CDR3 DNA: TGTGCCAGCAGTCCGCCGATGAGCGGGGTCTATACTGGGCAGTTCTTC; CDR3 protein: CASSPPMSGVYTGQFF
V gene: TRBV7-9; D gene: .; J gene: TRBJ2-1; clone size: .; CDR3 DNA: TGTGCCAGCAGTTGGACCCGGGAAAGCTCCTACAATGAGCAGTTCTTC; CDR3 protein: CASSWTRESSYNEQFF
V gene: TRBV29-1; D gene: .; J gene: TRBJ2-7; clone size: .; CDR3 DNA: TGCAGCGTTGAGGGTGGAAGGGGGTACGAGCAGTACTTC; CDR3 protein: CSVEGGRGYEQYF
V gene: TRBV28; D gene: TRBD1; J gene: TRBJ2-7; clone size: .; CDR3 DNA: TGTGCCAGCAGTAAACTGACAGGGGCCGATGACGAGCAGTACTTC; CDR3 protein: CASSKLTGADDEQYF
V gene: TRBV18; D gene: TRBD1; J gene: TRBJ2-7; clone size: .; CDR3 DNA: TGTGCCAGCTCACCCGGGACAGGGAGCGAGCAGTACTTC; CDR3 protein: CASSPGTGSEQYF
V gene: TRBV6-5; D gene: .; J gene: TRBJ2-3; clone size: .; CDR3 DNA: TGTGCCAGCAGTTACCACCATGGAAGGGGATCCACAGATACGCAGTATTTT; CDR3 protein: CASSYHHGRGSTDTQYF
V gene: TRBV1; D gene: .; J gene: TRBJ2-4; clone size: .; CDR3 DNA: TGCACCAGCAGCCAAGATACCCGTAGGGGACAGGGGGACATTCAGTACTTC; CDR3 protein: CTSSQDTRRGQGDIQYF
V gene: TRBV14; D gene: .; J gene: TRBJ1-1; clone size: .; CDR3 DNA: TGTGCCAGCAGCCAAGTTGGAAAATCTGAAGCTTTCTTT; CDR3 protein: CASSQVGKSEAFF
V gene: TRBV4-1; D gene: .; J gene: TRBJ2-1; clone size: .; CDR3 DNA: TGCGCCAGCAGCCAAGAGACACGGGCAGACAATGAGCAGTTCTTC; CDR3 protein: CASSQETRADNEQFF
V gene: TRBV28; D gene: .; J gene: TRBJ2-7; clone size: .; CDR3 DNA: TGTGCCAGCAGTAACCGGGACGGGATCTACGAGCAGTACTTC; CDR3 protein: CASSNRDGIYEQYF
V gene: TRBV6-2/TRBV6-3; D gene: .; J gene: TRBJ2-7; clone size: .; CDR3 DNA: TGTGCCAGCAGTCACGGACAGATAACCTACGAGCAGTACTTC; CDR3 protein: CASSHGQITYEQYF
V gene: TRBV15; D gene: .; J gene: TRBJ2-7; clone size: .; CDR3 DNA: TGTGCCACCAGCATAGCGGTGCAGGCTGGCGAGCAGTACTTC; CDR3 protein: CATSIAVQAGEQYF
V gene: TRBV27; D gene: TRBD1; J gene: TRBJ2-2; clone size: .; CDR3 DNA: TGTGCCAGCAGTTTTGGGGCAGGGGGATCGGGGGAGCTGTTTTTT; CDR3 protein: CASSFGAGGSGELFF
V gene: TRBV12-3/TRBV12-4; D gene: .; J gene: TRBJ1-5; clone size: .; CDR3 DNA: TGTGCCAGCAGCACCGATTTTGCAGGTCAGCCCCAGCATTTT; CDR3 protein: CASSTDFAGQPQHF
V gene: TRBV4-3; D gene: .; J gene: TRBJ2-1; clone size: once; CDR3 DNA: TGCGCCAGCAGCCAAGACCGGGGCAGCTACAATGAGCAGTTCTTC; CDR3 protein: CASSQDRGSYNEQFF
V gene: TRBV3-1; D gene: TRBD1; J gene: TRBJ2-2; clone size: .; CDR3 DNA: TGTGCCAGCAGTCCCCAGGGGGAATCCGGGGAGCTGTTTTTT; CDR3 protein: CASSPQGESGELFF
V gene: TRBV4-3; D gene: .; J gene: TRBJ2-4; clone size: .; CDR3 DNA: TGCGCCAGCAGCCAAGATCATTTCGCAGGACCCAAAAACATTCAGTACTTC; CDR3 protein: CASSQDHFAGPKNIQYF
V gene: TRBV7-9; D gene: .; J gene: TRBJ1-1; clone size: .; CDR3 DNA: TGTGCCAGCAGCTCCGGACTATCTGAAGCTTTCTTT; CDR3 protein: CASSSGLSEAFF
V gene: TRBV11-2; D gene: .; J gene: TRBJ2-7; clone size: once; CDR3 DNA: TGTGCCAGCAGCTTTGGGGAAGGGCAGTACTTC; CDR3 protein: CASSFGEGQYF